Listed here are 23 T cell receptor beta chains from one sample, sequenced in a study of T-cell memory formation after mild COVID-19. TCRdb redid the calling of the 5' RACE reads with MiXCR, one entry per CDR3 protein. The sample lists 40,000 to 55,000 distinct CDR3 sequences, under 7.5% occurring once. The material sequenced was PBMCs or a T cell subset sorted from them (not recorded which). The source is a man aged 18-30 years who had mild COVID-19 (a few samples of this study predate the infection). Cell type and time point are not known.

V gene TRBV4-3 combines with J gene TRBJ2-1; the D gene is possibly TRBD1 (5 bases). Looked up from germline, CDR1 is LGHNA and CDR2 is YSLEER. The CDR3 is made up of 15 amino acids. Trimming cost V 0 bases and J 14 bases, with 20 bases left between them. CDR3 amino acids: CASSQEVGQITSKFF. The CDR3 nucleotides read TGCGCCAGCAGCCAAGAAGTTGGACAAATAACGTCGAAGTTCTTC.

V and J are TRBV10-3 and TRBJ2-5; TRBD1 or TRBD2 may be the D gene (6 bases each). Germline assignment: CDR1 ENHRY and CDR2 SYGVKD. The CDR3 spans 14 residues. The V and J ends lost 0 bases and 7 bases respectively, with 12 bases between them. In nucleotides, the CDR3 is TGTGCCATCAGTGAGTCGGGGGGCGCTCGGACCCAGTACTTC. Residues: CAISESGGARTQYF.

The chain joins TRBV5-1 to TRBJ2-1; D gene unclear. V was shortened by 0 bases and J by 7 bases, with 11 bases between the two germline ends. This CDR3 has 14 amino acids. Per germline, CDR1 SGHRS and CDR2 YFSETQ. Here the CDR3 reads CASSLVAVENEQFF. The CDR3 DNA follows: TGCGCCAGCAGCTTGGTTGCGGTTGAGAATGAGCAGTTCTTC. Using reference TRBV5-1 and TRBJ2-1 for the parts outside the CDR3, the full variable domain is KAGVTQTPRYLIKTRGQQVTLSCSPISGHRSVSWYQQTPGQGLQFLFEYFSETQRNKGNFPGRFSGRQFSNSRSEMNVSTLELGDSALYLCASSLVAVENEQFFGPGTRLTVL.

This clonotype was observed a few times. The CDR3 coding sequence is TGTGCCAGCAGCTTAGCGGGCGGGGGGGCTCCCTACGAGCAGTACTTC. Amino acid sequence: CASSLAGGGAPYEQYF. V is TRBV7-2 and J is TRBJ2-7, with 9 nucleotides matching TRBD2. Germline-derived CDR1 and CDR2 are SGHTA and FQGNSA. The J segment lost 2 bases and the V segment lost 0 bases, leaving 5 bases of the junction unmatched. The CDR3 extends over 16 amino acids.

The chain carries TRBV12-3 or TRBV12-4 and TRBJ1-2; D is undetermined. The CDR3 contains 12 residues. Trimming cost V 6 bases and J 1 base, with 6 bases left between them. The CDR3 sequence is CASSLINYGYTF. Written as DNA, the CDR3 is TGTGCCAGCAGCCTGATTAACTATGGCTACACCTTC.

This clonotype appeared a few times. V is TRBV12-3 or TRBV12-4 and J is TRBJ2-3; 12 bases align to TRBD2. The CDR3 extends over 15 amino acids. V lost 6 bases to trimming and J lost 5 bases; unmatched junction nucleotides: 6. CDR3: CASSPGLAGRDTQYF. CDR3 bases: TGTGCCAGCAGCCCAGGACTAGCGGGGAGAGATACGCAGTATTTT.

This clonotype occurred a few times. The chain couples TRBV3-1 to TRBJ1-2; D remains unclear. Germline CDR1 and CDR2: LGHDT and YNNKEL (reference sequence). With 1 base removed from V and 6 bases from J, the gap between germline ends came to 12 bases. The CDR3 length is 14 residues. Written as DNA, the CDR3 is TGTGCCAGCAGCCAAGTGCCAAGCCGGGATGGCTACACCTTC. It is translated as CASSQVPSRDGYTF.

This clonotype was recorded many times. This sequence joins TRBV5-1 and TRBJ2-1, with D tentatively TRBD2 (7 bases). The CDR3 loop spans 15 amino acids. The V end lost 4 bases, the J end lost 3 bases, and 14 bases lay between the germline ends. CDR1 and CDR2 from the germline V gene are SGHRS and YFSETQ. CDR3 nucleotide sequence: TGCGCCAGCAGCCTGGGAGGGGGGGGCTACAATGAGCAGTTCTTC. This sequence encodes CASSLGGGGYNEQFF. The full variable domain, with the rest looked up from reference TRBV5-1 and TRBJ2-1, is KAGVTQTPRYLIKTRGQQVTLSCSPISGHRSVSWYQQTPGQGLQFLFEYFSETQRNKGNFPGRFSGRQFSNSRSEMNVSTLELGDSALYLCASSLGGGGYNEQFFGPGTRLTVL.

This clonotype was counted only a few times. The rearrangement joins TRBV18 to TRBJ1-4; 10 bases map to TRBD1. The V and J ends lost 4 bases and 8 bases, in that order; junction bases with no gene match: 4. The germline gives CDR1 KGHSH, CDR2 LQKENI. The CDR3 runs to 14 residues. DNA of the CDR3: TGTGCCAGCTCACGGGGGACAGGGGCCGAAAAACTGTTTTTT. This sequence encodes CASSRGTGAEKLFF.

The chain has TRBV7-2 and TRBJ2-1; 9 nucleotides line up with TRBD2. From germline, CDR1 is SGHTA and CDR2 FQGNSA. CDR3 length equals 16 residues. The V gene end was trimmed by 7 bases and the J gene end by 8 bases; junction bases not matched to a gene: 15. The CDR3 spells CASTAGGGVVSDEQFF. The CDR3 bases are TGTGCCAGCACCGCGGGCGGGGGGGTTGTAAGCGATGAGCAGTTCTTC.

The chain joins TRBV1 to TRBJ2-7. TRBV1 is labeled a pseudogene. This CDR3 is built from 11 residues. CDR3 coding DNA: TGCACCAGCAGCCAAGATGAAGAGCAGTACTTC. Translated: CTSSQDEEQYF.

The sample holds many counts of this clonotype. V is TRBV7-8 and J is TRBJ1-2; a weak D match, TRBD1 (5 bases). Germline CDR1 and CDR2: SGHVS and FQNEAQ. Between the trimmed V and J ends, which lost 1 base and 8 bases, there was a span of 14 bases. There are 14 residues in the CDR3. In DNA, the CDR3 is TGTGCCAGCAGCTTAGAGGGCAGGGCCAAGGGCTACACCTTC. Translating it yields CASSLEGRAKGYTF.

This clonotype was seen a few times. The rearrangement links TRBV5-1 to TRBJ1-1, with TRBD1 as a possible D gene (5 bases). Trimming took off 0 bases at V and 1 base at J, with 10 bases between the two ends. Germline-derived CDR1 and CDR2 are SGHRS and YFSETQ. The CDR3 spans 15 residues. The CDR3 DNA reads TGCGCCAGCAGCTTGGAAGGACACTCGAACACTGAAGCTTTCTTT. It specifies CASSLEGHSNTEAFF.

This clonotype was detected many times. This chain connects TRBV5-1 to TRBJ1-2; maybe TRBD1 (5 bases). From germline, CDR1 is SGHRS and CDR2 YFSETQ. The CDR3 is 12 amino acids. Trimming left V 2 bases short and J 7 bases short, with 9 bases between. As DNA, the CDR3 is TGCGCCAGCAGCTTCTCGGGACCTGGCTACACCTTC. Protein sequence: CASSFSGPGYTF. The full variable domain, rest sourced from reference TRBV5-1 and TRBJ1-2, is KAGVTQTPRYLIKTRGQQVTLSCSPISGHRSVSWYQQTPGQGLQFLFEYFSETQRNKGNFPGRFSGRQFSNSRSEMNVSTLELGDSALYLCASSFSGPGYTFGSGTRLTVV.

In DNA, the CDR3 is TGTGCCAGTAGTATAGCCGGGCCGAACTATGGCTACACCTTC. Translation: CASSIAGPNYGYTF. This chain joins TRBV19 and TRBJ1-2; no clear D. This CDR3 region has 14 residues. Trimming removed 1 base at V and 2 bases at J, with 8 bases between. The germline CDR1 and CDR2 sequences are LNHDA and SQIVND (reference sequence).

The chain employs TRBV6-1 and TRBJ1-5; no clear D. The CDR3 covers 11 residues. Germline V gene lookup returns CDR1 MNHNS and CDR2 SASEGT. The V end lost 2 bases, the J end lost 6 bases, and 2 bases lay between the germline ends. CDR3 bases: TGTGCCAGCAGTGAATTTCAGCCCCAGCATTTT. It translates to CASSEFQPQHF.

This clonotype has more than one count but fewer than ten. This chain joins TRBV6-5 and TRBJ2-2; TRBD1 matches 8 bases. With 6 bases clipped from V and 6 bases from J, the junction kept 9 bases outside the gene matches. The CDR3 length is 15 residues. The germline gives CDR1 MNHEY, CDR2 SVGAGI. The CDR3 is CASRSQGVKAGELFF. CDR3 sequence (DNA): TGTGCCAGCAGATCACAGGGGGTGAAAGCCGGGGAGCTGTTTTTT.

This clonotype was seen more than once but under ten times. The chain couples TRBV7-9 to TRBJ1-4; maybe TRBD1 (5 bases). Germline V CDR1 and CDR2: SEHNR, FQNEAQ (reference sequence). The CDR3 runs 13 residues. With 5 bases removed from V and 4 bases from J, the gap between germline ends came to 8 bases. CDR3 in DNA: TGTGCCAGCAGCCTCCAGGGTAATGAAAAACTGTTTTTT. It specifies CASSLQGNEKLFF.

This clonotype was observed a handful of times. The V call is TRBV28, the J call TRBJ1-1, with D unclear. V shed 1 base and J shed 5 bases, with 11 bases lying between them. This CDR3 spans 14 amino acids. CDR1 MDHEN and CDR2 SYDVKM come from the germline V gene. This CDR3 reads CASSLYIGRTEAFF. CDR3 in DNA: TGTGCCAGCAGTTTATATATCGGTAGGACTGAAGCTTTCTTT.

This clonotype was found a few times. The chain employs TRBV20-1 and TRBJ2-5; TRBD2 might be the D (6 bases). Trimming left V 6 bases short and J 1 base short, with 9 bases between. From germline, CDR1 is DFQATT and CDR2 SNEGSKA (reference sequence). This CDR3 region has 12 residues. The CDR3 region is CSAQAGQETQYF. The CDR3 nucleotides read TGCAGTGCCCAAGCGGGCCAAGAGACCCAGTACTTC.

This clonotype has just a few counts. This chain links TRBV20-1 with TRBJ2-7; no definite D call. This CDR3 contains 12 residues. The V end lost 2 bases, the J end lost 5 bases, and 10 bases lay between the germline ends. In germline, CDR1 is DFQATT, CDR2 SNEGSKA (reference sequence). The CDR3 coding sequence is TGCAGTGCTAGATCCCACGCGAACGAGCAGTACTTC. Translated, it gives CSARSHANEQYF.

This clonotype was detected only a few times. The rearrangement uses TRBV11-2 and TRBJ1-2; D unresolved. This CDR3 has 14 residues. The germline V and J ends were trimmed by 2 bases and 4 bases, with 11 bases remaining between them. From germline, CDR1 is SGHAT and CDR2 FQNNGV. In nucleotides, the CDR3 is TGTGCCAGCAGCTTAATCGGGTCTATCTATGGCTACACCTTC. Its translation: CASSLIGSIYGYTF.

The gene calls are TRBV7-6 and TRBJ2-5; TRBD2 agrees at 13 bases. Trimming removed 5 bases from V and 5 bases from J; junction bases left unmatched: 5. This CDR3 spans 15 amino acids. The V gene's germline CDR1 is SGHVS and CDR2 FNYEAQ. DNA for the CDR3: TGTGCCAGCAGCCGACTAGCGGGGGGAGGTGAGACCCAGTACTTC. Amino acid sequence: CASSRLAGGGETQYF.